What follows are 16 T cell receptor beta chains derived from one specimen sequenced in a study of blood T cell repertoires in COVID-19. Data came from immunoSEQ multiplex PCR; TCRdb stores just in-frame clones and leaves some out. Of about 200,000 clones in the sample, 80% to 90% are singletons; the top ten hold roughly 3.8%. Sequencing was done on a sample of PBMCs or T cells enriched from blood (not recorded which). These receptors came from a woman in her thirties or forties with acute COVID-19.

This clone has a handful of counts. The CDR3 reads CASSEGLNKYEQYF. Written as DNA, the CDR3 is TGTGCCAGCAGTGAAGGGTTGAACAAATACGAGCAGTACTTC. The chain recombines TRBV6-1 with TRBJ2-7; D unclear. The V gene lost 1 base and the J gene lost 4 bases, with 11 bases spanning the gap. This CDR3 has 14 residues. Looked up from germline, CDR1 is MNHNS and CDR2 is SASEGT.

For the CDR3, the DNA is TGTGCCAGTAGTACTGAGGGGGCCTTGCAGCCCCAGCATTTT. It translates to CASSTEGALQPQHF. The chain links TRBV19 to TRBJ1-5; TRBD1 aligns across 7 bases. V gave up 4 bases and J gave up 7 bases; unmatched junction bases: 7. Germline CDR1 reads LNHDA; CDR2 reads SQIVND (reference sequence). The CDR3 has 14 amino acids.

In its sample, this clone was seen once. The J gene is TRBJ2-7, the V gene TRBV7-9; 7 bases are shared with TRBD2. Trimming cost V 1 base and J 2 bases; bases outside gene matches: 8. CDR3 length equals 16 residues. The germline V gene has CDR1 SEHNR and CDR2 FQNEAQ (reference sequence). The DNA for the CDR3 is TGTGCCAGCAGCTTAGTTGGCGGGAGAGGCACCTACGAGCAGTACTTC. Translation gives CASSLVGGRGTYEQYF. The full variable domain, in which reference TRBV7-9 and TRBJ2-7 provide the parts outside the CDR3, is DTGVSQNPRHKITKRGQNVTFRCDPISEHNRLYWYRQTLGQGPEFLTYFQNEAQLEKSRLLSDRFSAERPKGSFSTLEIQRTEQGDSAMYLCASSLVGGRGTYEQYFGPGTRLTVT.

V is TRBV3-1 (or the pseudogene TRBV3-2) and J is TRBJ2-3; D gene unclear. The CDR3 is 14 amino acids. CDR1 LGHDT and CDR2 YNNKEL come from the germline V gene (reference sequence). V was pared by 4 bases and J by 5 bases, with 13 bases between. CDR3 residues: CASSREPIGDTQYF. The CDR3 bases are TGTGCCAGCAGCCGAGAGCCTATTGGAGATACGCAGTATTTT.

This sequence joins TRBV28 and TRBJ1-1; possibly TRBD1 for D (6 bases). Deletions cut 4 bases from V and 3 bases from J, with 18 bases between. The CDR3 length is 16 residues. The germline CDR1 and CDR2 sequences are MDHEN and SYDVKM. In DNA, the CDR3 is TGTGCCAGCAGTTCCGAAACAGGGTTCGGGGACACTGAAGCTTTCTTT. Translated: CASSSETGFGDTEAFF.

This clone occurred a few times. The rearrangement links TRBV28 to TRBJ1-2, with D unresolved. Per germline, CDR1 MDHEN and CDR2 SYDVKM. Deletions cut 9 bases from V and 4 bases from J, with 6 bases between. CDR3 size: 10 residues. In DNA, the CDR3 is TGTGCCAGTTCGAGCTATGGCTACACCTTC. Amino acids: CASSSYGYTF.

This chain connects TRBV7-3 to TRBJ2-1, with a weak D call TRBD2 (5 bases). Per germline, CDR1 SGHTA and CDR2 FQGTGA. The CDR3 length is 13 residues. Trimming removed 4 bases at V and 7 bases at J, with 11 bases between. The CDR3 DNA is TGTGCCAGCAGCTACGGAGGTGGGAATGAGCAGTTCTTC. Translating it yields CASSYGGGNEQFF. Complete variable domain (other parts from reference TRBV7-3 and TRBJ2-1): GAGVSQTPSNKVTEKGKYVELRCDPISGHTALYWYRQSLGQGPEFLIYFQGTGAADDSGLPNDRFFAVRPEGSVSTLKIQRTERGDSAVYLCASSYGGGNEQFFGPGTRLTVL.

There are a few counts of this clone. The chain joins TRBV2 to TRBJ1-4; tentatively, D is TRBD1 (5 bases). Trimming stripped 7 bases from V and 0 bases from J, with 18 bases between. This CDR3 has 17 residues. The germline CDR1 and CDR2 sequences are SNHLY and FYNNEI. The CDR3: CASNGGASQATNEKLFF. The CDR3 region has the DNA TGTGCCAGCAATGGAGGGGCCTCTCAAGCAACTAATGAAAAACTGTTTTTT.

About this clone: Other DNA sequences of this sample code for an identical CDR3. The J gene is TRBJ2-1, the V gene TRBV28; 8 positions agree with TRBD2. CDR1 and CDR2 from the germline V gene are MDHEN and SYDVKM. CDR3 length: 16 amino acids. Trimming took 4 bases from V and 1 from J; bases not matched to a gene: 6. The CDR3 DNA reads TGTGCCAGCAGTTCCCCTTCGGGGGGGTCCTACAATGAGCAGTTCTTC. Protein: CASSSPSGGSYNEQFF.

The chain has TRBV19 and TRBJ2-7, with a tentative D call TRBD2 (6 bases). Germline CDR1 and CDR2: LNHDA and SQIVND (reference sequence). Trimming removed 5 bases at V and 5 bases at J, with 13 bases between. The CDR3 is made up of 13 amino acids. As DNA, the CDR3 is TGTGCCAGTAGTCCGACTAGAATAAACGAGCAGTACTTC. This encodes CASSPTRINEQYF.

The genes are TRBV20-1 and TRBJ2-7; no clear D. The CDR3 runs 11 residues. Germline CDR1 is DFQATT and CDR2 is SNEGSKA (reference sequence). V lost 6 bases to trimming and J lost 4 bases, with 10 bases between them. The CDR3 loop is CSAAQVYEQYF. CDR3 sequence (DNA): TGCAGTGCCGCCCAGGTTTACGAGCAGTACTTC.

The CDR3 region is CASSSRFYEQYF. The CDR3, as DNA: TGTGCCAGCAGTTCGCGGTTCTACGAGCAGTACTTC. This rearrangement joins TRBV28 to TRBJ2-7; no clear D gene. This CDR3 contains 12 residues. CDR1 is MDHEN, CDR2 SYDVKM, per germline. Trimming took off 4 bases at V and 3 bases at J, with 7 bases between the two ends.

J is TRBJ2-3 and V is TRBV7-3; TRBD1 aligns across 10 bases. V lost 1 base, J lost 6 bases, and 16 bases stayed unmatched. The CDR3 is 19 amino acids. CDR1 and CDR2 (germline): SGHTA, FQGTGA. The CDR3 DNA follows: TGTGCCAGCAGCTTAATTGGGTACCCGGGACAGGGGACCTTGGATACGCAGTATTTT. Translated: CASSLIGYPGQGTLDTQYF.

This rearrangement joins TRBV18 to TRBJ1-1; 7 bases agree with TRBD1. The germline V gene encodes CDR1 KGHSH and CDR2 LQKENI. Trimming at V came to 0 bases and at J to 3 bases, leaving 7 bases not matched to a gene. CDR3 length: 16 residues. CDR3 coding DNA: TGTGCCAGCTCACCACCTAACAGGGGAGAATACACTGAAGCTTTCTTT. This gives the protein CASSPPNRGEYTEAFF.

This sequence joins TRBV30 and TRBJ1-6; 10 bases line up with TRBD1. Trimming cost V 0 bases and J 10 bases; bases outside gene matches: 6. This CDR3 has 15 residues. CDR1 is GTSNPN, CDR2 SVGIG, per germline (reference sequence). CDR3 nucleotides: TGTGCCTGGAGTGTACAGGGACAGGGGCGCTCACCCCTCCACTTT. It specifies CAWSVQGQGRSPLHF.

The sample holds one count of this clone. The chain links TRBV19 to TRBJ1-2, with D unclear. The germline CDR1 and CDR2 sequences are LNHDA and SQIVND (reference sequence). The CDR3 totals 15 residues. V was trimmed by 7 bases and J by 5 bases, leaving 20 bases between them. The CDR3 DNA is TGTGCCAGTACCCCAATGGGCAGGTCCCGATATGGCTACACCTTC. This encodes CASTPMGRSRYGYTF.